The present TCR beta chain was sequenced within a study of blood T cell repertoires in COVID-19. The protocol was immunoSEQ multiplex PCR, while the TCRdb copy is restricted to in-frame clones and leaves out a portion. The table shows fewer than 300,000 clones, with approximately 90% occurring only once. The V and J ends lost 4 bases and 4 bases, in that order; junction bases with no gene match: 6. CDR1 and CDR2 from the germline V gene are SGHRS and YFSETQ. The CDR3 consists of 14 residues. Sequencing was done on a sample of peripheral blood. The V and J genes are TRBV5-1 and TRBJ1-1; 8 nucleotides align to TRBD1. The clonotype comes from a woman aged 50 to 60 with COVID-19, enrolled during active disease. The CDR3 bases are TGCGCCAGCAGCCTGACAGGGGTGAGCACTGAAGCTTTCTTT. Protein product: CASSLTGVSTEAFF.